This entry features one T cell receptor (beta chain) sequence. Its antigen is still unknown. Germline V gives CDR1 MGHRA, CDR2 YSYEKL. The V gene lost 1 base and the J gene lost 1 base, with 7 bases spanning the gap. The CDR3 length is 14 residues. The authors reverse transcribed about 0.5 to 1 ug RNA with random hexamers. Amplification of TCR beta CDR3 used immunoSEQ multiplex PCR across 54 Vbeta and 13 Jbeta. TCRdb analysed the immunoSEQ multiplex PCR reads with MiXCR anew, one entry per CDR3 protein. The sample carries approximately 300,000 distinct CDR3 sequences, 75% to 90% recorded once. The data stem from a study of CD8 T cells in Susac syndrome. Study conclusions and caveats: It was acknowledged in the study that the number of individuals who were included in its TCR sequencing and HLA analysis was relatively small.

This rearrangement joins TRBV4-1 to TRBJ1-1; D uncertain. The specimen sequenced was CD8+ T cells from PBMCs. The receptor was derived from a human donor with multiple sclerosis. CDR3 region: CASSQGLGNTEAFF. The CDR3, as DNA: TGCGCCAGCAGCCAAGGTCTGGGGAACACTGAAGCTTTCTTT.